Listed here is a single TCR beta chain. These data come from a study of early T cells in non-severe SARS-CoV-2 infection. Study information: Unsorted whole blood bulk RNA was sequenced, with unpaired chains.

TCRdb analysed the 5' RACE reads with MiXCR anew, one entry per CDR3 protein. This table holds 85,000 to 100,000 distinct CDR3 sequences, approximately 10% found once. Germline V CDR1 and CDR2: SGHTA, FQGTGA. The V gene lost 1 base and the J gene lost 9 bases, with 16 bases spanning the gap. The CDR3 covers 15 residues. V is TRBV7-3 and J is TRBJ2-1; D is undetermined. The clonotype was recovered from an adult who was a healthcare worker with PCR-confirmed SARS-CoV-2 infection or an uninfected control (not recorded which). The material was whole blood, obtained at baseline. CDR3 sequence reads: CASSLRLGSVFEQFF. The DNA for the CDR3 is TGTGCCAGCAGCTTAAGGCTCGGGTCAGTTTTTGAGCAGTTCTTC. The whole variable domain, remainder taken from reference TRBV7-3 and TRBJ2-1, is GAGVSQTPSNKVTEKGKYVELRCDPISGHTALYWYRQSLGQGPEFLIYFQGTGAADDSGLPNDRFFAVRPEGSVSTLKIQRTERGDSAVYLCASSLRLGSVFEQFFGPGTRLTVL.